The 15 T cell receptor beta chains below were found in one sample sequenced in a study of blood T cell repertoires in COVID-19. This table comes from immunoSEQ multiplex PCR, and its TCRdb copy is limited to in-frame clones, with some not included. The data hold tens of thousands of clones, with around 90% observed a single time. Sequences were obtained from peripheral blood. The receptors stem from a man aged 45-65 years with active COVID-19.

The CDR3 nucleotides are TGTGCCAGCGGTTTGCGGGGAGGGGCCTACAATGAGCAGTTCTTC. Encoded protein: CASGLRGGAYNEQFF. This chain links TRBV6-5 with TRBJ2-1, with TRBD2 matching 7 bases. The length of the CDR3 is 15 residues. Per germline, CDR1 MNHEY and CDR2 SVGAGI. The junction had 9 bases not matched to a gene; V was cut back by 8 bases and J by 2 bases.

The chain links TRBV4-3 to TRBJ1-1; D remains ambiguous. CDR1 and CDR2 (germline): LGHNA, YSLEER. The CDR3 consists of 21 residues. The V end lost 1 base, the J end lost 4 bases, and 31 bases lay between the germline ends. The CDR3 is CASSQGWQKNGVRKFFTEAFF. In DNA, the CDR3 is TGCGCCAGCAGCCAAGGGTGGCAGAAGAATGGAGTTCGGAAGTTTTTCACTGAAGCTTTCTTT.

The table lists this clone with a count of one. J is TRBJ2-7 and V is TRBV4-1; D is perhaps TRBD2 (6 bases). The CDR3 is 14 amino acids. CDR1 is MGHRA, CDR2 YSYEKL, per germline. V dropped 4 bases and J dropped 7 bases, with 17 bases sitting between them. CDR3 bases: TGCGCCAGCAGCCCCCAGCCGGGAGCTAAGGAGCAGTACGTC. Residues: CASSPQPGAKEQYV.

This clone is a singleton in its sample. The rearrangement uses TRBV27 and TRBJ2-7; perhaps TRBD1 as D (6 bases). The germline V and J ends were trimmed by 4 bases and 4 bases, with 11 bases remaining between them. CDR3 length: 13 residues. CDR1 is MNHEY, CDR2 SMNVEV, per germline (reference sequence). In DNA form, the CDR3 reads TGTGCCAGCAGTTGGACAGTCAATTACGAGCAGTACTTC. Translation gives CASSWTVNYEQYF.

The rearrangement uses TRBV30 and TRBJ1-1; 8 nucleotides line up with TRBD1. Germline assignment: CDR1 GTSNPN and CDR2 SVGIG (reference sequence). The CDR3 consists of 15 residues. V gave up 0 bases and J gave up 1 base; unmatched junction bases: 4. CDR3 sequence: CAWSVIGTGNTEAFF. CDR3 in DNA: TGTGCCTGGAGTGTGATAGGGACAGGGAACACTGAAGCTTTCTTT.

The rearrangement links TRBV7-6 to TRBJ1-1; D possibly corresponds to TRBD1 (5 bases). Germline loops: CDR1 SGHVS, CDR2 FNYEAQ. CDR3 length: 15 residues. Trimming removed 5 bases at V and 0 bases at J, with 13 bases between. CDR3 coding DNA: TGTGCCAGCAGCGCCGGGGGGGATATGAACACTGAAGCTTTCTTT. It codes for CASSAGGDMNTEAFF.

V and J are TRBV28 and TRBJ1-6; maybe TRBD1 (6 bases). V shed 7 bases and J shed 11 bases, with 15 bases lying between them. CDR3 length: 13 residues. Germline V lookup: CDR1 MDHEN, CDR2 SYDVKM. The CDR3 region has the DNA TGTGCCAGCATTAGCACAGGGATTACACCCCTCCACTTT. The encoded protein is CASISTGITPLHF.

The chain has TRBV3-1 (or the pseudogene TRBV3-2) and TRBJ2-7, with TRBD1 matching 8 bases. Germline lookup yields CDR1 LGHDT and CDR2 YNNKEL (reference sequence). This CDR3 spans 14 amino acids. V gave up 4 bases and J gave up 3 bases; unmatched junction bases: 5. The CDR3 protein is CASSRYRGSYEQYF. CDR3 DNA sequence: TGTGCCAGCAGCCGCTACAGGGGGAGCTACGAGCAGTACTTC.

The V gene is TRBV29-1, the J gene TRBJ2-1; TRBD2 matches at 13 bases. The ends lost 7 bases at V and 5 bases at J; junction bases unmatched: 5. CDR3 length: 14 amino acids. CDR1 is SQVTM and CDR2 is ANQGSEA in the germline V gene. Written as DNA, the CDR3 is TGCAGCGGGACCGGACTAGCGGGGGACAATGAGCAGTTCTTC. Its translation is CSGTGLAGDNEQFF.

J is TRBJ1-4 and V is TRBV9; 7 bases line up with TRBD1. V gave up 2 bases and J gave up 4 bases; unmatched junction bases: 5. From germline, CDR1 is SGDLS and CDR2 YYNGEE. CDR3 length: 15 residues. The CDR3 spells CASSVGQAFNEKLFF. The DNA of the CDR3 is TGTGCCAGCAGCGTTGGACAGGCCTTTAATGAAAAACTGTTTTTT.

The chain couples TRBV5-4 to TRBJ1-1, with 10 bases lining up with TRBD1. The CDR3 has 13 amino acids. CDR1 SGHNT and CDR2 YYREEE come from the germline V gene (reference sequence). V dropped 2 bases and J dropped 11; count of bases not matched to a gene: 6. The CDR3 DNA is TGTGCCAGCAGCTTCGACAGGGGGCTGGTGGCTTTCTTT. This sequence encodes CASSFDRGLVAFF.

This clone was counted between two and nine times. The V call is TRBV7-9, the J call TRBJ1-2; the match to TRBD1 covers 10 bases. Trimming cost V 5 bases and J 5 bases; bases outside gene matches: 5. The CDR3 has 14 residues. The germline CDR1 and CDR2 sequences are SEHNR and FQNEAQ (reference sequence). The CDR3 region has the DNA TGTGCCAGCAGCCCCGGGACAGGGGTATATGGCTACACCTTC. It yields the protein CASSPGTGVYGYTF.

This sequence joins TRBV5-6 and TRBJ1-5, with D hard to call. Trimming shortened V by 1 base and J by 0 bases, and 8 bases separated the two germline ends. The CDR3 is 15 residues long. Germline assignment: CDR1 SGHDT and CDR2 YYEEEE. The CDR3, as DNA: TGTGCCAGCAGCTTGTTTTCCGGTAGCAATCAGCCCCAGCATTTT. Amino acids: CASSLFSGSNQPQHF.

This chain links TRBV5-6 with TRBJ2-2, with a possible D match to TRBD2 (6 bases). In germline, CDR1 is SGHDT, CDR2 YYEEEE. Trimming removed 7 bases from V and 6 bases from J, with 22 bases in between. The CDR3 covers 16 residues. The CDR3 loop is CASLRLAGRRAGELFF. The CDR3 DNA sequence: TGTGCCAGCCTGCGCCTTGCGGGGAGGCGGGCCGGGGAGCTGTTTTTT. The whole variable domain, filled in from reference TRBV5-6 and TRBJ2-2, reads DAGVTQSPTHLIKTRGQQVTLRCSPKSGHDTVSWYQQALGQGPQFIFQYYEEEERQRGNFPDRFSGHQFPNYSSELNVNALLLGDSALYLCASLRLAGRRAGELFFGEGSRLTVL.

This chain links TRBV5-1 with TRBJ2-7, with 8 bases lining up with TRBD1. Trimming took 1 base from V and 4 from J; bases not matched to a gene: 7. CDR1 SGHRS and CDR2 YFSETQ come from the germline V gene. There are 15 residues in the CDR3. CDR3: CASSLTAGGGYEQYF. CDR3 DNA sequence: TGCGCCAGCAGCTTGACGGCAGGGGGCGGATACGAGCAGTACTTC.